These 30 T cell receptor beta chains were all obtained from the same sample, sequenced in a study of cytomegalovirus exposure and HLA in healthy donors. Amplification used 60 Vbeta primers and 13 Jbeta primers. TCRdb's copy holds only in-frame clones and misses some; the assay was immunoSEQ multiplex PCR. The data contain 150,000 or so clones, approximately 80% of them singletons. Input material: PBMCs. The receptors stem from a woman aged 40 to 55 in good health and CMV-seronegative.

The J gene is TRBJ1-1, the V gene TRBV28; D call uncertain. The V end lost 7 bases, the J end lost 2 bases, and 14 bases lay between the germline ends. Per germline, CDR1 MDHEN and CDR2 SYDVKM. The CDR3 contains 14 residues. This CDR3 is CASTGSWSNTEAFF. For the CDR3, the DNA is TGTGCCAGCACTGGCAGTTGGAGTAACACTGAAGCTTTCTTT.

The rearrangement uses TRBV29-1 and TRBJ2-1; D may be TRBD1 (6 bases). The CDR3 runs to 12 residues. Trimming cost V 5 bases and J 8 bases, with 13 bases left between them. Germline assignment: CDR1 SQVTM and CDR2 ANQGSEA. DNA of the CDR3: TGCAGCGTTCCCGGACAGTTCTATGAGCAGTTCTTC. Its translation: CSVPGQFYEQFF.

The chain employs TRBV28 and TRBJ2-2, with D possibly TRBD2 on 5 matching bases. V was clipped by 3 bases and J by 5 bases, with 13 bases between them. Germline V gene lookup returns CDR1 MDHEN and CDR2 SYDVKM. The CDR3 covers 15 residues. The CDR3 DNA reads TGTGCCAGCAGTTTCTCGGGGTCGAGGACCGGGGAGCTGTTTTTT. Translated, it gives CASSFSGSRTGELFF.

The chain uses TRBV5-1 and TRBJ2-4; 12 bases line up with TRBD2. CDR1 and CDR2 from the germline V gene are SGHRS and YFSETQ. CDR3 size: 18 residues. The trim removed 0 bases at V and 0 bases at J, leaving 4 bases unmatched. CDR3 coding DNA: TGCGCCAGCAGCTTGGGACTAGCGGGGGACCTAGCCAAAAACATTCAGTACTTC. It yields the protein CASSLGLAGDLAKNIQYF.

This chain uses TRBV19 with TRBJ1-5, with TRBD1 matching over 11 bases. The trim removed 7 bases at V and 0 bases at J, leaving 11 bases unmatched. Per germline, CDR1 LNHDA and CDR2 SQIVND (reference sequence). The CDR3 is made up of 18 amino acids. The CDR3: CASTGRDRGAYSNQPQHF. The CDR3 nucleotides are TGTGCCAGTACCGGCCGGGACAGGGGGGCTTATAGCAATCAGCCCCAGCATTTT. The whole variable domain, remainder taken from reference TRBV19 and TRBJ1-5, is DGGITQSPKYLFRKEGQNVTLSCEQNLNHDAMYWYRQDPGQGLRLIYYSQIVNDFQKGDIAEGYSVSREKKESFPLTVTSAQKNPTAFYLCASTGRDRGAYSNQPQHFGDGTRLSIL.

V is TRBV19 and J is TRBJ2-1, with 7 bases aligning to TRBD1. In germline, CDR1 is LNHDA, CDR2 SQIVND (reference sequence). V gave up 3 bases and J gave up 10 bases; unmatched junction bases: 12. This CDR3 region has 15 residues. Here the CDR3 DNA reads TGTGCCAGTAGTATCCCCTCAGGGGGTCGTATGGAGCAGTTCTTC. Residues: CASSIPSGGRMEQFF.

This rearrangement joins TRBV15 to TRBJ2-3, with TRBD2 identical over 14 bases. In germline, CDR1 is LNHNV, CDR2 YYDKDF (reference sequence). With 0 bases clipped from V and 4 bases from J, the junction kept 6 bases outside the gene matches. This CDR3 has 18 amino acids. The CDR3 region has the DNA TGTGCCACCAGCAGAGAGAGGCCGGGACTAGCGGGAGCAGATACGCAGTATTTT. This gives the protein CATSRERPGLAGADTQYF. Using reference TRBV15 and TRBJ2-3 for the parts outside the CDR3, the full variable domain is DAMVIQNPRYQVTQFGKPVTLSCSQTLNHNVMYWYQQKSSQAPKLLFHYYDKDFNNEADTPDNFQSRRPNTSFCFLDIRSPGLGDTAMYLCATSRERPGLAGADTQYFGPGTRLTVL.

The J gene is TRBJ1-2, the V gene TRBV7-2; 7 bases match TRBD1. The V gene end was trimmed by 1 base and the J gene end by 4 bases; junction bases not matched to a gene: 6. The CDR3 extends over 15 amino acids. Germline CDR1 reads SGHTA; CDR2 reads FQGNSA. The DNA for the CDR3 is TGTGCCAGCAGCTTAGACAGGGGTCCTAGCTATGGCTACACCTTC. Its protein product is CASSLDRGPSYGYTF.

This clone was picked up a small number of times. This chain links TRBV29-1 with TRBJ2-3; 7 positions match TRBD2. From germline, CDR1 is SQVTM and CDR2 ANQGSEA. After removal of 4 bases from V and 2 bases from J, the junction contained 9 bases not matched to a gene. The CDR3 sequence is 15 residues long. CDR3 nucleotide sequence: TGCAGCGTTGCGGGCCAGCGGGACTCCACAGATACGCAGTATTTT. Protein: CSVAGQRDSTDTQYF.

There are a few counts of this clone. The chain joins TRBV4-2 to TRBJ2-3; 11 nucleotides align to TRBD2. Germline-derived CDR1 and CDR2 are LGHNA and YNFKEQ. Unmatched junction bases numbered 16, after V lost 4 bases and J lost 4 bases. The length of the CDR3 is 19 residues. In DNA form, the CDR3 reads TGTGCCAGCAGCCCTTACCGGATTAGCGGGGGGGAGGGGGCAGATACGCAGTATTTT. The encoded protein is CASSPYRISGGEGADTQYF.

V and J are TRBV9 and TRBJ2-5; 14 nucleotides agree with TRBD2. Germline lookup yields CDR1 SGDLS and CDR2 YYNGEE. This CDR3 has 18 residues. V shed 3 bases and J 4 bases; nucleotides not matched to a gene: 11. CDR3 region: CASSAGTSGGIRLETQYF. CDR3 sequence (DNA): TGTGCCAGCAGCGCAGGGACTAGCGGGGGCATAAGGTTAGAGACCCAGTACTTC.

The chain couples TRBV11-2 to TRBJ2-5; a weak D match, TRBD1 (6 bases). V was pared by 0 bases and J by 4 bases, with 12 bases between. The CDR3 has 15 amino acids. Germline V lookup: CDR1 SGHAT, CDR2 FQNNGV. This chain's CDR3 is CASSLDTGFTETQYF. The CDR3 nucleotides read TGTGCCAGCAGCTTAGACACAGGGTTTACAGAGACCCAGTACTTC.

The CDR3 region is CATSRGPTGELFF. The CDR3 nucleotides are TGTGCCACCAGCAGGGGCCCGACCGGGGAGCTGTTTTTT. The chain uses TRBV15 and TRBJ2-2; no definite D call. CDR1 and CDR2 (germline): LNHNV, YYDKDF (reference sequence). The CDR3 spans 13 residues. V was cut by 3 bases and J by 5 bases, with 7 bases left in between.

This CDR3 reads CAISEGQKGNQPQHF. The CDR3 DNA reads as TGTGCCATCAGTGAGGGGCAGAAGGGCAATCAGCCCCAGCATTTT. The chain recombines TRBV10-3 with TRBJ1-5, with D unclear. The V and J ends lost 2 bases and 2 bases respectively, with 10 bases between them. This CDR3 is 15 amino acids long. Germline CDR1 ENHRY, CDR2 SYGVKD.

This chain links TRBV7-8 with TRBJ2-7; tentative D call: TRBD2 (5 bases). V dropped 2 bases and J dropped 2 bases, with 7 bases sitting between them. Looked up from germline, CDR1 is SGHVS and CDR2 is FQNEAQ. The CDR3 contains 13 residues. The CDR3 nucleotides read TGTGCCAGCAGCTTAAGACTACCCTACGAGCAGTACTTC. This sequence encodes CASSLRLPYEQYF.

V gene TRBV19 combines with J gene TRBJ2-5, with 7 bases identical to TRBD2. CDR3 length: 15 residues. Germline CDR1 is LNHDA and CDR2 is SQIVND (reference sequence). J lost 10 bases, V lost 4 bases, and 15 bases had no gene match. This CDR3 is CASSRVLEAGEVQYF. CDR3 DNA: TGTGCCAGTAGTAGGGTACTTGAGGCGGGGGAGGTCCAGTACTTC.

The table lists this clone with a few counts. This chain joins TRBV7-9 and TRBJ2-5, with 9 nucleotides matching TRBD1. TRBJ2-7 explains the end of the DNA better; the J call may be wrong. The CDR3 consists of 14 residues. Germline values: CDR1 SEHNR, CDR2 FQNEAQ (reference sequence). The CDR3 spells CASSARDRAYEQYF. DNA for the CDR3: TGTGCCAGCAGCGCCCGGGACAGGGCCTACGAGCAGTACTTC.

The table lists this clone with a few counts. V gene TRBV5-1 combines with J gene TRBJ2-3, with 9 positions matching TRBD2. This CDR3 is built from 17 residues. V lost 4 bases to trimming and J lost 0 bases; unmatched junction nucleotides: 9. Germline CDR1 reads SGHRS; CDR2 reads YFSETQ. CDR3 loop: CASSPRTSDYSTDTQYF. The CDR3 coding sequence is TGCGCCAGCAGCCCTAGGACTAGCGACTATAGCACAGATACGCAGTATTTT.

The rearrangement joins TRBV5-6 to TRBJ2-3; D is unresolved. Trimming stripped 0 bases from V and 3 bases from J, with 2 bases between. The CDR3 is made up of 12 amino acids. Germline lookup yields CDR1 SGHDT and CDR2 YYEEEE. CDR3 region: CASSLATDTQYF. The CDR3, as DNA: TGTGCCAGCAGCTTGGCAACAGATACGCAGTATTTT.

V and J are TRBV6-5 and TRBJ1-2; D may be TRBD1 (6 bases). Germline assignment: CDR1 MNHEY and CDR2 SVGAGI. Between the trimmed V and J ends, which lost 5 bases and 3 bases, there was a span of 10 bases. The CDR3 spans 13 residues. In DNA, the CDR3 is TGTGCCAGCAGTCGACAGGCGCACTATGGCTACACCTTC. Encoded protein: CASSRQAHYGYTF.

V gene TRBV14 combines with J gene TRBJ2-7; D gene uncertain. With 6 bases removed from V and 6 bases from J, the gap between germline ends came to 15 bases. Germline CDR1 reads SGHDN; CDR2 reads FVKESK. The length of the CDR3 is 13 residues. CDR3 DNA sequence: TGTGCCAGCAGGAAATACGGGTCCAGCGAGCAGTACTTC. This encodes CASRKYGSSEQYF.

The V and J genes are TRBV11-2 and TRBJ1-1, with no clear D. Trimming took off 5 bases at V and 11 bases at J, with 15 bases between the two ends. CDR1 is SGHAT, CDR2 FQNNGV, per germline. This CDR3 has 12 residues. The CDR3 loop is CASSAYGTRAFF. CDR3 nucleotides: TGTGCCAGCAGCGCCTACGGAACGCGGGCTTTCTTT.

This clone appeared a single time. The rearrangement uses TRBV11-3 and TRBJ2-1; D gene unclear. Per germline, CDR1 SGHNT and CDR2 YENEEA. The CDR3 contains 20 residues. Trimming removed 0 bases from V and 0 bases from J, with 21 bases in between. CDR3 in amino acids: CASSLDVSFTEKNSYNEQFF. In DNA, the CDR3 is TGTGCCAGCAGCTTAGATGTAAGCTTCACCGAGAAAAACTCCTACAATGAGCAGTTCTTC.

The chain joins TRBV6-6 to TRBJ1-6; a weak D match, TRBD1 (5 bases). The CDR3 has 16 amino acids. CDR1 MNHNY and CDR2 SVGAGI come from the germline V gene (reference sequence). Trimming removed 2 bases at V and 7 bases at J, with 15 bases between. CDR3 DNA: TGTGCCAGCAGTTACGGGACCAGGCGGGGCAATTCACCCCTCCACTTT. Protein: CASSYGTRRGNSPLHF.

A single count supports this clone. This chain links TRBV28 with TRBJ2-2; no firm D call. The CDR3 contains 13 residues. Trimming pared 3 bases from V and 5 bases from J, leaving 7 bases between. From germline, CDR1 is MDHEN and CDR2 SYDVKM. CDR3 amino acids: CASSFPGTGELFF. Written as DNA, the CDR3 is TGTGCCAGCAGTTTCCCCGGGACCGGGGAGCTGTTTTTT.

The chain has TRBV7-9 and TRBJ2-1; possibly TRBD2 for D (5 bases). The CDR3 has 12 residues. In germline, CDR1 is SEHNR, CDR2 FQNEAQ (reference sequence). The V and J ends lost 4 bases and 10 bases respectively, with 11 bases between them. The CDR3 DNA reads as TGTGCCAGCAGCTCGGACTGGAAAGAGCAGTTCTTC. This encodes CASSSDWKEQFF.

This sequence joins TRBV7-3 and TRBJ2-3; no reliable D call. The CDR3 consists of 15 residues. Trimming removed 0 bases at V and 2 bases at J, with 9 bases between. CDR1 and CDR2 (germline): SGHTA, FQGTGA. CDR3 DNA sequence: TGTGCCAGCAGCTTAACACGCGAAATCACAGATACGCAGTATTTT. It specifies CASSLTREITDTQYF.

The J gene is TRBJ2-5, the V gene TRBV25-1; a possible D gene is TRBD1 (7 bases). The germline CDR1 and CDR2 sequences are MGHDK and SYGVNS. Trimming pared 3 bases from V and 5 bases from J, leaving 13 bases between. The CDR3 is 14 amino acids. In DNA form, the CDR3 reads TGTGCCAGCAGTGACCGCAGGGGGGAGGAGACCCAGTACTTC. Translating it yields CASSDRRGEETQYF.

The genes are TRBV5-4 and TRBJ2-2, with 15 bases aligning to TRBD2. The V gene end was trimmed by 4 bases and the J gene end by 4 bases; junction bases not matched to a gene: 11. The CDR3 has 19 amino acids. The germline V gene has CDR1 SGHNT and CDR2 YYREEE (reference sequence). The CDR3 is CASSPGGLAGGSGTGELFF. CDR3 in DNA: TGTGCCAGCAGCCCTGGCGGACTAGCGGGGGGGTCGGGCACCGGGGAGCTGTTTTTT.

The CDR3, as DNA: TGTGCCAGCAGCTTGGGGCACAGGGCTGCCACTGAAGCTTTCTTT. Residues: CASSLGHRAATEAFF. The V call is TRBV11-2, the J call TRBJ1-1, with D maybe TRBD1 (6 bases). Trimming took 3 bases from V and 4 from J, leaving 15 bases between them. This CDR3 has 15 amino acids. In germline, CDR1 is SGHAT, CDR2 FQNNGV.